This T cell receptor beta chain was identified during a study of Ad26.COV2.S vaccination and SARS-CoV-2 variants. Treatment reported: 15 to 20 received Ad26.COV2.S at low or high dose, single or two shots; roughly five received placebo; per-sample allocation not given. Vaccine and placebo recipients were sampled on day 63 after the first injection. This clone was seen once. The repertoire was sequenced with immunoSEQ multiplex PCR; TCRdb's copy has only in-frame clones and lacks some. The data hold 510,000 or so clones, with around 88% observed a single time. The source is a person aged 18-65 years who received the Ad26.COV2.S COVID-19 vaccine or a placebo. The sequences come from peripheral blood, collected in a trial of Ad26.COV2.S vaccine versus placebo.

The CDR3 loop is CASSLRVEGPQHF. The CDR3 DNA sequence: TGTGCCAGCAGCTTAAGGGTGGAGGGGCCCCAGCATTTT. The gene calls are TRBV7-2 and TRBJ1-5; the D is unclear. Germline V gene sequence: CDR1 SGHTA, CDR2 FQGNSA. The CDR3 extends over 13 amino acids. V gave up 2 bases and J gave up 9 bases, with 11 bases separating them.